Listed below are T cell receptor beta chains from one sample, sequenced in a study of blood T cell repertoires in COVID-19. TCRdb keeps only in-frame clones here, not all; method: immunoSEQ multiplex PCR. The sample shows about 110,000 clones, 75% to 80% of them seen only once. The sample taken for sequencing was peripheral blood. All receptors derive from a woman at least 80 years old with active or convalescent COVID-19. Each CDR3 is given with its conserved first and last residue. The order of the fields is V gene, clone size, J gene, D gene, CDR3 protein, CDR3 DNA. A D gene is named only where the DNA matches it firmly. Size tells how often a clone was seen (once, few, many) or the class of an expanded clone, and some rows leave it out.

TRBV19	once	TRBJ1-2	.	CASTRTSGGYTF	TGTGCCAGTACTCGGACGAGCGGTGGCTACACCTTC
TRBV28	.	TRBJ1-3	.	CASSLGRLNTIYF	TGTGCCAGCAGTTTAGGCAGGCTAAACACCATATATTTT
TRBV9	.	TRBJ2-2	TRBD2	CASSERTSGSNTGELFF	TGTGCCAGCAGCGAAAGGACTAGCGGGTCGAACACCGGGGAGCTGTTTTTT
TRBV7-2	.	TRBJ2-3	.	CASSFQGTGTDTQYF	TGTGCCAGCAGCTTTCAGGGGACGGGCACAGATACGCAGTATTTT
TRBV7-2	.	TRBJ2-5	TRBD2	CASSLRLAGRQETQYF	TGTGCCAGCAGCTTACGACTAGCGGGACGCCAAGAGACCCAGTACTTC
TRBV29-1	.	TRBJ2-5	.	CSALRDIKETQYF	TGCAGCGCCCTTAGGGACATAAAAGAGACCCAGTACTTC
TRBV5-1	.	TRBJ2-2	.	CASSHDRENTGELFF	TGCGCCAGCAGCCACGACAGAGAGAACACCGGGGAGCTGTTTTTT
TRBV5-1	.	TRBJ1-1	TRBD1	CASSFRDRGRWNTEAFF	TGCGCCAGCAGTTTCCGGGACAGGGGGCGATGGAACACTGAAGCTTTCTTT
TRBV10-3	few	TRBJ1-3	TRBD1	CAISEDRGAGNTIYF	TGTGCCATCAGTGAAGACAGGGGGGCTGGAAACACCATATATTTT
TRBV12-5	few	TRBJ2-1	TRBD2	CASGLGTSGSDEQFF	TGTGCTAGTGGTTTAGGGACTAGCGGGAGTGATGAGCAGTTCTTC
TRBV9	.	TRBJ2-2	TRBD1	CASSVLPGQTGTGELFF	TGTGCCAGCAGCGTACTCCCGGGACAGACGGGGACCGGGGAGCTGTTTTTT
TRBV11-3	few	TRBJ2-2	.	CASSPGTNTGELFF	TGTGCCAGCAGTCCCGGGACTAACACCGGGGAGCTGTTTTTT
TRBV30	.	TRBJ1-5	TRBD1	CAWGTGNQPQHF	TGTGCCTGGGGGACAGGCAATCAGCCCCAGCATTTT
TRBV6-1	once	TRBJ2-7	.	CASSESSYEQYF	TGTGCCAGCAGTGAATCGTCTTACGAGCAGTACTTC
TRBV5-3	.	TRBJ2-3	TRBD1	CARRPNKQGSFTDTQYF	TGTGCCAGAAGGCCAAATAAACAGGGGAGCTTCACAGATACGCAGTATTTT
TRBV7-9	.	TRBJ2-5	TRBD2	CASSFQGPRTSGSMETQYF	TGTGCCAGCAGCTTTCAGGGACCAAGGACTAGCGGGAGTATGGAGACCCAGTACTTC
TRBV18	.	TRBJ1-1	TRBD1	CASSQSTGAGEAFF	TGTGCCAGCTCACAGTCGACAGGGGCGGGCGAAGCTTTCTTT
TRBV9	.	TRBJ1-3	.	CASSVRGYGNTIYF	TGTGCCAGCAGCGTCCGGGGGTACGGAAACACCATATATTTT
TRBV5-1	.	TRBJ2-3	TRBD2	CASSPGGVTTDTQYF	TGCGCCAGCAGCCCTGGGGGGGTCACCACAGATACGCAGTATTTT
TRBV28	.	TRBJ2-5	.	CASGTWGRPKAETQYF	TGTGCCAGCGGAACGTGGGGCAGGCCTAAAGCGGAGACCCAGTACTTC
TRBV19	once	TRBJ1-1	.	CASTARTRGPGEAFF	TGTGCCAGTACCGCCCGGACCAGGGGCCCCGGTGAAGCTTTCTTT
TRBV9	.	TRBJ2-3	TRBD2	CASSVAGLALDTQYF	TGTGCCAGCAGCGTAGCCGGACTAGCATTAGATACGCAGTATTTT
TRBV27	.	TRBJ2-3	TRBD2	CASRRLADSTDTQYF	TGTGCCAGCAGGAGACTAGCGGATAGCACAGATACGCAGTATTTT
TRBV18	once	TRBJ1-2	TRBD1	CASSTQGANGYTF	TGTGCCAGCTCGACACAGGGGGCGAATGGCTACACCTTC
TRBV27	.	TRBJ1-2	.	CASRYAASNYGYTF	TGTGCCAGCCGCTACGCCGCTTCAAACTATGGCTACACCTTC
TRBV19	.	TRBJ2-7	.	CASRSRWSSYEQYF	TGTGCCAGTAGGTCCCGCTGGAGCTCCTACGAGCAGTACTTC
TRBV6-2/TRBV6-3	once	TRBJ2-3	.	CASSYLTSLSDTQYF	TGTGCCAGCAGTTACCTGACTAGTTTGTCAGATACGCAGTATTTT
TRBV29-1	once	TRBJ2-7	.	CSVVHRRDQEQYF	TGCAGCGTTGTCCATCGGAGGGATCAAGAGCAGTACTTC
TRBV5-4	.	TRBJ1-2	TRBD1	CASSRTGGYGYTF	TGTGCCAGCAGCCGCACAGGGGGCTATGGCTACACCTTC
TRBV2	many	TRBJ1-2	.	CASRSREGSGYTF	TGTGCCAGCAGGTCTCGGGAGGGTAGTGGCTACACCTTC
TRBV9	.	TRBJ1-1	TRBD1	CASSPWTGNTEAFF	TGTGCCAGCAGCCCTTGGACAGGCAACACTGAAGCTTTCTTT
TRBV12-3/TRBV12-4	.	TRBJ2-1	.	CASSLVVNEQFF	TGTGCCAGCAGTTTAGTAGTAAACGAGCAGTTCTTC
TRBV7-9	.	TRBJ1-6	.	CASSSADNSPLHF	TGTGCCAGCAGCTCGGCGGATAATTCACCCCTCCACTTT
TRBV5-4	.	TRBJ2-7	.	CASSLIGESYEQYF	TGTGCCAGCAGCTTAATCGGGGAATCCTACGAGCAGTACTTC
TRBV7-2	.	TRBJ1-1	.	CASSLGAGKDDTEAFF	TGTGCCAGCAGCTTAGGGGCAGGGAAGGATGACACTGAAGCTTTCTTT
TRBV3-1/TRBV3-2	.	TRBJ2-7	TRBD2	CASSQASSGTYEQYF	TGTGCCAGCAGCCAAGCTTCTAGCGGAACCTACGAGCAGTACTTC
TRBV21-1	.	TRBJ2-7	.	CASSKAPGHRRCEYF	TGTGCCAGCAGCAAAGCGCCGGGACACCGAAGGTGTGAGTACTTC
TRBV5-1	few	TRBJ1-2	TRBD1	CASSLTGRGLSGYTF	TGCGCCAGCAGCTTGACCGGCAGGGGGCTATCTGGCTACACCTTC
TRBV7-9	.	TRBJ2-5	.	CASSSQGPQETQYF	TGTGCCAGCAGCTCTCAGGGGCCCCAAGAGACCCAGTACTTC
TRBV6-5	.	TRBJ2-5	TRBD2	CASRLGLAEETQYF	TGTGCCAGCAGGTTAGGACTAGCGGAAGAGACCCAGTACTTC
TRBV5-1	.	TRBJ2-1	.	CASSIADFGSLYNEQFF	TGCGCCAGCAGCATAGCGGACTTCGGGAGCTTGTACAATGAGCAGTTCTTC
TRBV10-3	.	TRBJ1-2	.	CAISELYDGYTF	TGTGCCATCAGTGAGCTCTATGATGGCTACACCTTC
TRBV3-1/TRBV3-2	.	TRBJ1-6	TRBD1	CASSRQGYNSPLHF	TGTGCCAGCAGCAGACAGGGGTATAATTCACCCCTCCACTTT
TRBV12-1	.	TRBJ2-2	.	CASSPLWREDTGELFF	TGTGCCAGCAGCCCCTTGTGGCGGGAAGACACCGGGGAGCTGTTTTTT
TRBV7-9	.	TRBJ2-7	TRBD1	CASSEDRGLDEQYF	TGTGCCAGCAGCGAGGACAGGGGGCTCGACGAGCAGTACTTC
TRBV15	.	TRBJ2-1	TRBD2	CATSGSGRAPNNEQFF	TGTGCCACCAGCGGGAGCGGGAGGGCCCCTAACAATGAGCAGTTCTTC
TRBV4-1	once	TRBJ1-2	TRBD1	CASSHRTGGVDGYTF	TGCGCCAGCAGCCATAGGACAGGGGGCGTAGATGGCTACACCTTC
TRBV7-9	many	TRBJ2-1	.	CASSFVDEQFF	TGTGCCAGCAGCTTCGTTGATGAGCAGTTCTTC
TRBV7-9	.	TRBJ2-1	.	CASSLAGTSLNEQFF	TGTGCCAGCAGCTTAGCCGGGACAAGTTTAAATGAGCAGTTCTTC
TRBV4-1	.	TRBJ2-1	TRBD2	CASSQGLADYNEQFF	TGCGCCAGCAGCCAAGGACTAGCAGACTACAATGAGCAGTTCTTC
TRBV2	.	TRBJ2-5	TRBD1	CASQQGGRETQYF	TGTGCCAGTCAACAGGGGGGCAGGGAGACCCAGTACTTC
TRBV5-1	.	TRBJ1-5	.	CASSLGTAEGYSNQPQHF	TGCGCCAGCAGCTTGGGGACAGCGGAAGGGTATAGCAATCAGCCCCAGCATTTT
TRBV9	.	TRBJ1-3	.	CASSGQADSGNTIYF	TGTGCCAGCAGCGGACAGGCCGACTCTGGAAACACCATATATTTT
TRBV5-1	.	TRBJ2-7	TRBD2	CASSLAVTSGSYEQYF	TGCGCCAGCAGCTTGGCCGTAACTAGCGGCTCCTACGAGCAGTACTTC
TRBV7-2	.	TRBJ1-6	.	CASSLVPRNSPLHF	TGTGCCAGCAGCTTAGTCCCGAGAAATTCACCCCTCCACTTT
TRBV5-1	few	TRBJ2-5	TRBD2	CASSLLSGNHETQYF	TGCGCCAGCAGCTTACTTAGCGGGAATCACGAGACCCAGTACTTC
TRBV3-1/TRBV3-2	.	TRBJ1-5	.	CASSRTASNQPQHF	TGTGCCAGCAGCCGGACAGCTAGCAATCAGCCCCAGCATTTT
TRBV19	few	TRBJ2-7	TRBD2	CASSIGTSSRYEQYF	TGTGCCAGTAGTATAGGGACTAGCTCGAGGTACGAGCAGTACTTC